These T cell receptor beta chains were read from a single sample in a study of shared clonotypes between healthy human individuals. Data came from immunoSEQ multiplex PCR; TCRdb stores just in-frame clones and leaves some out. Of roughly 2.2 million clones listed, just over 90% were seen once; the top ten hold 0.39%. The specimen sequenced was naive CD4+ T cells from PBMCs. Receptors originate from a man between 18 and 29 years old in good health. Some clones in this sample may be carry-over from other donors' samples. CDR3s include the opening cysteine and the closing phenylalanine or tryptophan. D genes are given only for firm matches. Not every row has a clone size; where given, it reads once, few, many or a size class.

D,length,size,J,V,CDR3,DNA
.,17,few,TRBJ1-5,TRBV4-3,CASSQDAQGGPNQPQHF,TGCGCCAGCAGCCAAGACGCACAGGGAGGGCCCAATCAGCCCCAGCATTTT
.,15,.,TRBJ2-7,TRBV11-2,CASSYFAGAPAEQYF,TGTGCCAGCAGCTACTTCGCAGGGGCCCCGGCCGAGCAGTACTTC
.,15,.,TRBJ2-1,TRBV7-6,CASSPMRGSYNEQFF,TGTGCCAGCAGCCCAATGCGGGGCTCCTACAATGAGCAGTTCTTC
.,16,.,TRBJ2-1,TRBV4-2,CASSQEVAGIYNEQFF,TGTGCCAGCAGCCAAGAAGTGGCGGGGATATACAATGAGCAGTTCTTC
.,14,.,TRBJ1-3,TRBV25-1,CASSEGGVGNTIYF,TGTGCCAGCAGTGAGGGGGGGGTCGGAAACACCATATATTTT
TRBD1,16,.,TRBJ2-5,TRBV28,CASNPRVGQGEETQYF,TGTGCCAGCAACCCAAGGGTCGGGCAGGGGGAAGAGACCCAGTACTTC
TRBD2,18,.,TRBJ2-7,TRBV4-1,CASSLTSGRAFRPYEQYF,TGCGCCAGCAGCTTGACTAGCGGGAGGGCCTTTCGTCCCTACGAGCAGTACTTC
TRBD1,17,.,TRBJ1-4,TRBV7-3,CASSLRRAGTGDRKLFF,TGTGCCAGCAGCTTACGGCGGGCCGGGACAGGGGACCGGAAACTGTTTTTT
.,17,.,TRBJ2-2,TRBV4-3,CASSQVFGEDPTGELFF,TGCGCCAGCAGCCAAGTTTTTGGTGAGGACCCTACCGGGGAGCTGTTTTTT
.,14,once,TRBJ1-2,TRBV2,CASSDRGSSVGYTF,TGTGCCAGCAGTGACCGGGGGAGTTCGGTTGGCTACACCTTC
TRBD1,14,.,TRBJ2-5,TRBV2,CASSYTGVEETQYF,TGTGCCAGCAGTTATACAGGGGTGGAAGAGACCCAGTACTTC
.,19,.,TRBJ2-6,TRBV4-3,CASSQEIQPFYSGANVLTF,TGCGCCAGCAGCCAAGAGATCCAGCCCTTCTACTCTGGGGCCAACGTCCTGACTTTC
.,14,once,TRBJ2-5,TRBV5-6,CASSSRSGWETQYF,TGTGCCAGCAGCTCACGGTCTGGTTGGGAGACCCAGTACTTC
.,12,.,TRBJ1-3,TRBV7-9,CASSLQGNTIYF,TGTGCCAGCAGCCTCCAAGGAAACACCATATATTTT
TRBD2,15,.,TRBJ2-1,TRBV19,CASSIVAGAPYEQFF,TGTGCCAGTAGTATAGTGGCGGGAGCTCCATATGAGCAGTTCTTC
TRBD2,18,.,TRBJ2-1,TRBV7-2,CASSLRPTSGRAYNEQFF,TGTGCCAGCAGCTTAAGACCGACTAGCGGGAGGGCCTACAATGAGCAGTTCTTC
TRBD1,13,once,TRBJ2-5,TRBV18,CASSPDREETQYF,TGTGCCAGCTCACCGGACAGGGAAGAGACCCAGTACTTC
.,15,once,TRBJ2-7,TRBV5-1,CASSLGGPGTYEQYF,TGCGCCAGCAGCTTGGGGGGCCCGGGCACCTACGAGCAGTACTTC
TRBD2,16,.,TRBJ2-7,TRBV19,CASSMRLAGEDYEQYF,TGTGCCAGTAGTATGAGGCTAGCGGGAGAGGACTACGAGCAGTACTTC
.,13,.,TRBJ1-5,TRBV5-1,CASSSYSNQPQHF,TGCGCCAGCAGCTCGTATAGCAATCAGCCCCAGCATTTT
.,14,.,TRBJ1-3,TRBV4-1,CASSHTGSRVTIYF,TGCGCCAGCAGCCATACGGGCTCCCGGGTCACCATATATTTT
.,14,.,TRBJ2-2,TRBV18,CASSRVGSSGELFF,TGTGCCAGCTCCCGGGTAGGAAGTTCCGGGGAGCTGTTTTTT
TRBD1,17,.,TRBJ2-1,TRBV5-5,CASSSRLDRVWGNEQFF,TGTGCCAGCAGCTCCCGGTTGGACAGGGTATGGGGTAATGAGCAGTTCTTC
.,13,.,TRBJ1-1,TRBV6-1,CASSVSANTEAFF,TGTGCCAGCAGTGTATCCGCGAACACTGAAGCTTTCTTT
TRBD1,15,.,TRBJ1-2,TRBV6-4,CASRDTGGSNYGYTF,TGTGCCAGCAGAGATACAGGGGGTTCTAACTATGGCTACACCTTC
.,15,.,TRBJ1-4,TRBV18,CASSPGSERPEKLFF,TGTGCCAGCTCACCTGGGTCAGAAAGACCTGAAAAACTGTTTTTT
.,11,.,TRBJ1-1,TRBV27,CASSTGNYAFF,TGTGCCAGCAGCACAGGGAACTACGCTTTCTTT
.,15,.,TRBJ1-4,TRBV19,CASSKERVSNEKLFF,TGTGCCAGTAGTAAAGAACGGGTCTCTAATGAAAAACTGTTTTTT
.,15,.,TRBJ2-1,TRBV11-3,CASSLDAWDYNEQFF,TGTGCCAGCAGCTTAGATGCGTGGGACTACAATGAGCAGTTCTTC
TRBD2,14,.,TRBJ2-7,TRBV7-9,CASTLAGTTYEQYF,TGTGCCAGCACCTTAGCGGGGACGACCTACGAGCAGTACTTC
.,14,.,TRBJ1-3,TRBV9,CASSVDYSGNTIYF,TGTGCCAGCAGCGTCGATTACTCTGGAAACACCATATATTTT
.,13,.,TRBJ1-3,TRBV29-1,CSVEGTRGNTIYF,TGCAGCGTTGAGGGGACCAGGGGAAACACCATATATTTT
.,13,.,TRBJ2-1,TRBV9,CASSASSYNEQFF,TGTGCCAGCAGCGCGTCCTCCTACAATGAGCAGTTCTTC
TRBD1,15,once,TRBJ1-3,TRBV28,CASSFLTGGLNTIYF,TGTGCCAGCAGTTTCCTGACAGGGGGGCTTAACACCATATATTTT
TRBD2,14,.,TRBJ2-1,TRBV6-5,CASSYGTSFDEQFF,TGTGCCAGCAGTTACGGGACTAGCTTCGATGAGCAGTTCTTC
TRBD1,14,.,TRBJ2-7,TRBV28,CASRRDRVTYEQYF,TGTGCCAGCAGGCGGGACAGGGTCACCTACGAGCAGTACTTC
.,13,.,TRBJ2-7,TRBV6-1,CASKELARDEQYF,TGTGCCAGCAAAGAGTTGGCCCGCGACGAGCAGTACTTC
TRBD1,15,.,TRBJ2-7,TRBV5-5,CASSATGEMGYEQYF,TGTGCCAGCAGCGCCACAGGGGAAATGGGCTACGAGCAGTACTTC
TRBD1,14,.,TRBJ1-5,TRBV6-5,CASRSTGESQPQHF,TGTGCCAGTCGATCAACAGGGGAGAGTCAGCCCCAGCATTTT
TRBD1,18,.,TRBJ1-2,TRBV5-1,CASSSSPGQGRVSYGYTF,TGCGCCAGCAGCTCCTCCCCGGGACAGGGGCGCGTTAGCTATGGCTACACCTTC